What follows are 22 T cell receptor beta chains derived from one specimen sequenced in a study of cytomegalovirus exposure and HLA in healthy donors (TCRdb year 2017). Libraries were made using the immunoSEQ multiplex PCR assay. A mixture of 60 forward primers for TCR Vbeta segments and 13 reverse primers for TCR Jbeta segments was used in the multiplex PCR. Imported from immuneACCESS, the table was reduced by TCRdb to in-frame sequences with V and J called. These copies leave out some clones; in studies compared against another copy, an unresolved V gene accounts for under half, and the cause of the remainder is not known. For this sample the table gives some 170,000 clones, of which more than 65% were detected only once. 2.9% of the sample is in the top ten clones. The sequenced sample was PBMCs. All receptors derive from a female donor in good health and CMV-seronegative.

The V gene is TRBV27, the J gene TRBJ2-5; 10 nucleotides match TRBD2. The J call may be faulty, since TRBJ2-7 better matches the DNA end. The CDR3 is 18 amino acids. Germline V gene sequence: CDR1 MNHEY, CDR2 SMNVEV (reference sequence). CDR3 nucleotides: TGTGCCAGCAGTTTCTCGGCGCTAGCGGGAGTATGGACCTACGAGCAGTACTTC. It specifies CASSFSALAGVWTYEQYF.

The chain has TRBV7-9 and TRBJ2-5, with 10 bases lining up with TRBD1. The ends lost 10 bases at V and 0 bases at J; junction bases unmatched: 8. This CDR3 has 15 amino acids. Per the germline V gene, CDR1 is SEHNR and CDR2 is FQNEAQ (reference sequence). The CDR3 here is CATQRDRGYQETQYF. In DNA form, the CDR3 reads TGTGCCACCCAACGGGACAGGGGATACCAAGAGACCCAGTACTTC.

The chain uses TRBV5-1 and TRBJ2-1; possible D gene TRBD2, 5 bases. The V gene's germline CDR1 is SGHRS and CDR2 YFSETQ. The V end was cut by 0 bases, the J end by 4 bases, with 11 bases between. There are 15 residues in the CDR3. The CDR3 spells CASSLDGVFYNEQFF. CDR3 DNA sequence: TGCGCCAGCAGCTTGGACGGGGTTTTTTACAATGAGCAGTTCTTC.

This clone was observed a handful of times. The genes are TRBV27 and TRBJ2-7; TRBD2 is a possible D gene (8 bases). Trimming took 6 bases from V and 3 from J, leaving 27 bases between them. The CDR3 is 18 amino acids. From germline, CDR1 is MNHEY and CDR2 SMNVEV (reference sequence). The CDR3 coding sequence is TGTGCCAGCAGCAAGACAGGGTTGGTGTGGCGGGGGGACTACGAGCAGTACTTC. This codes for CASSKTGLVWRGDYEQYF.

This clone was picked up a small number of times. J is TRBJ2-2 and V is TRBV29-1, with 9 bases fitting TRBD1. This CDR3 spans 14 amino acids. In germline, CDR1 is SQVTM, CDR2 ANQGSEA. V dropped 6 bases and J dropped 0; count of bases not matched to a gene: 2. The chain's CDR3 is CSVGDRANTGELFF. CDR3 DNA: TGCAGCGTCGGGGACAGGGCGAACACCGGGGAGCTGTTTTTT.

J is TRBJ1-2 and V is TRBV5-6; no clear D. Trimming pared 2 bases from V and 5 bases from J, leaving 7 bases between. CDR1 SGHDT and CDR2 YYEEEE come from the germline V gene. There are 12 residues in the CDR3. CDR3 in DNA: TGTGCCAGCAGCTTCGACTCATATGGCTACACCTTC. This encodes CASSFDSYGYTF.

The rearrangement joins TRBV7-9 to TRBJ2-7; D is perhaps TRBD1 (5 bases). With 6 bases removed from V and 6 bases from J, the gap between germline ends came to 24 bases. Germline V lookup: CDR1 SEHNR, CDR2 FQNEAQ (reference sequence). The CDR3 is 16 amino acids. The CDR3 region has the DNA TGTGCCAGCAGTCCCACCCAGGGCCCAAAATGGATCGAGCAGTACTTC. Encoded protein: CASSPTQGPKWIEQYF. Filled out from reference TRBV7-9 and TRBJ2-7, the complete variable domain reads DTGVSQNPRHKITKRGQNVTFRCDPISEHNRLYWYRQTLGQGPEFLTYFQNEAQLEKSRLLSDRFSAERPKGSFSTLEIQRTEQGDSAMYLCASSPTQGPKWIEQYFGPGTRLTVT.

The chain uses TRBV7-3 and TRBJ2-7; possibly TRBD1 for D (6 bases). The germline V gene has CDR1 SGHTA and CDR2 FQGTGA. CDR3 length: 15 residues. Trimming cost V 2 bases and J 2 bases, with 13 bases left between them. This CDR3 reads CASSLVPGDTYEQYF. The CDR3 nucleotides are TGTGCCAGCAGCTTAGTGCCAGGGGACACCTACGAGCAGTACTTC.

This clone appeared a single time. The genes are TRBV5-1 and TRBJ2-1; 10 bases map to TRBD1. Per germline, CDR1 SGHRS and CDR2 YFSETQ. The CDR3 is 15 amino acids. The V segment lost 4 bases and the J segment 4 bases; nucleotides outside the gene matches: 5. CDR3 sequence reads: CASSPDRGLYNEQFF. CDR3 DNA: TGCGCCAGCAGCCCGGACAGGGGGTTGTACAATGAGCAGTTCTTC.

This clone was counted once. This chain uses TRBV19 with TRBJ2-1, with D tentatively TRBD2 (6 bases). Per the germline V gene, CDR1 is LNHDA and CDR2 is SQIVND (reference sequence). V was shortened by 4 bases and J by 8 bases, with 21 bases between the two germline ends. CDR3 length equals 16 residues. The CDR3 DNA sequence: TGTGCCAGTAGTACCGTTAGCGGTACACATTGGGATGAGCAGTTCTTC. It codes for CASSTVSGTHWDEQFF.

The chain employs TRBV29-1 and TRBJ1-2; 8 positions match TRBD1. The CDR3 is made up of 20 amino acids. From germline, CDR1 is SQVTM and CDR2 ANQGSEA. The V segment lost 0 bases and the J segment 0 bases; nucleotides outside the gene matches: 18. The CDR3 DNA is TGCAGCGTTGAAGATTTTATTCCGGACAGGGACCTTCTCTCTAACTATGGCTACACCTTC. It translates to CSVEDFIPDRDLLSNYGYTF.

This clone was seen a few times. The chain uses TRBV5-1 and TRBJ2-2; D ambiguous. Trimming stripped 7 bases from V and 1 base from J, with 14 bases between. The germline gives CDR1 SGHRS, CDR2 YFSETQ. This CDR3 is 15 amino acids long. The chain's CDR3 is CASRPVGGNTGELFF. CDR3 coding DNA: TGCGCCAGCCGTCCGGTCGGCGGGAACACCGGGGAGCTGTTTTTT.

This clone has only one observation. The chain has TRBV7-9 and TRBJ2-7; D might be TRBD1 (5 bases). Between the trimmed V and J ends, which lost 2 bases and 5 bases, there was a span of 13 bases. Per germline, CDR1 SEHNR and CDR2 FQNEAQ (reference sequence). This CDR3 is built from 14 residues. CDR3 amino acids: CASSLQQGTHEQYF. The CDR3 region has the DNA TGTGCCAGCAGCTTACAGCAGGGCACCCACGAGCAGTACTTC.

The chain employs TRBV4-3 and TRBJ2-1; tentative D call: TRBD1 (6 bases). V was clipped by 1 base and J by 11 bases, with 15 bases between them. The CDR3 runs 14 residues. The germline V gene encodes CDR1 LGHNA and CDR2 YSLEER. The CDR3 sequence: CASSQGSSGQKQFF. The CDR3 bases are TGCGCCAGCAGCCAAGGTTCGTCGGGACAAAAGCAGTTCTTC.

About this clone itself: Different DNA sequences within this sample yield the same CDR3. The chain combines TRBV5-1 with TRBJ2-7, with 11 bases aligning to TRBD1. This CDR3 has 15 amino acids. The J segment lost 3 bases and the V segment lost 2 bases, leaving 4 bases of the junction unmatched. Germline V CDR1 and CDR2: SGHRS, YFSETQ. CDR3 DNA sequence: TGCGCCAGCAGCTTAGGACAGGGGGCCAACTACGAGCAGTACTTC. It is translated as CASSLGQGANYEQYF.

The sample holds a few counts of this clone. This chain uses TRBV7-6 with TRBJ1-1, with D uncertain. The ends were cut back, 2 bases at V and 3 bases at J, with 7 bases in the middle. The CDR3 contains 13 residues. Germline values: CDR1 SGHVS, CDR2 FNYEAQ. DNA of the CDR3: TGTGCCAGCAGCTTATCGTCCCACACTGAAGCTTTCTTT. It encodes CASSLSSHTEAFF.

This clone was counted only a few times. The rearrangement uses TRBV29-1 and TRBJ2-2; maybe TRBD1 (6 bases). V was pared by 6 bases and J by 4 bases, with 9 bases between. The CDR3 has 12 residues. CDR1 and CDR2 from the germline V gene are SQVTM and ANQGSEA. The CDR3 nucleotides are TGCAGCGTAATCAGGGGCACCGGGGAGCTGTTTTTT. Its translation is CSVIRGTGELFF.

The V gene is TRBV11-1, the J gene TRBJ1-2; tentatively, D is TRBD1 (6 bases). CDR1 SGHAT and CDR2 FQDESV come from the germline V gene (reference sequence). V was clipped by 5 bases and J by 6 bases, with 13 bases between them. The CDR3 extends over 13 amino acids. The CDR3 region has the DNA TGTGCCAGCAGCCTACAGGGAGCGGATGGCTACACCTTC. Its protein product is CASSLQGADGYTF. Together with reference TRBV11-1 and TRBJ1-2, the CDR3 gives the full variable domain: EAEVAQSPRYKITEKSQAVAFWCDPISGHATLYWYRQILGQGPELLVQFQDESVVDDSQLPKDRFSAERLKGVDSTLKIQPAELGDSAMYLCASSLQGADGYTFGSGTRLTVV.

The chain couples TRBV7-8 to TRBJ2-3; the D is unclear. The V end lost 1 base, the J end lost 2 bases, and 7 bases lay between the germline ends. The CDR3 spans 14 residues. Germline loops: CDR1 SGHVS, CDR2 FQNEAQ. CDR3 region: CASSLEFHTDTQYF. The CDR3 DNA reads TGTGCCAGCAGCTTAGAATTCCACACAGATACGCAGTATTTT.

Details on this clone: Other DNA variants within this sample encode the same CDR3. The chain has TRBV2 and TRBJ1-2; 11 positions agree with TRBD1. Trimming took 5 bases from V and 5 from J; bases not matched to a gene: 4. This CDR3 is built from 14 residues. Germline V gene data show CDR1 as SNHLY and CDR2 as FYNNEI. The CDR3 region is CASSPGTGGYGYTF. CDR3 in DNA: TGTGCCAGCAGTCCCGGGACAGGGGGGTATGGCTACACCTTC.

The V and J genes are TRBV7-6 and TRBJ2-7; possible D gene TRBD2, 5 bases. Germline V gene data show CDR1 as SGHVS and CDR2 as FNYEAQ. CDR3 size: 15 residues. V was cut by 5 bases and J by 4 bases, with 18 bases left in between. The CDR3 spells CASSVGPGLHYEQYF. The CDR3 bases are TGTGCCAGCAGCGTTGGACCCGGACTTCATTACGAGCAGTACTTC. Complete variable domain (other parts from reference TRBV7-6 and TRBJ2-7): GAGVSQSPRYKVTKRGQDVALRCDPISGHVSLYWYRQALGQGPEFLTYFNYEAQQDKSGLPNDRFSAERPEGSISTLTIQRTEQRDSAMYRCASSVGPGLHYEQYFGPGTRLTVT.

The chain is built from TRBV7-9 and TRBJ2-5, with TRBD2 matching over 14 bases. From germline, CDR1 is SEHNR and CDR2 FQNEAQ (reference sequence). V shed 6 bases and J 5 bases; nucleotides not matched to a gene: 14. The CDR3 runs to 18 residues. The CDR3 region has the DNA TGTGCCAGCAGTTCGCTGATCAAGACTAGCGGGGGGGCCGAGACCCAGTACTTC. This sequence encodes CASSSLIKTSGGAETQYF. The full variable domain, with the rest looked up from reference TRBV7-9 and TRBJ2-5, is DTGVSQNPRHKITKRGQNVTFRCDPISEHNRLYWYRQTLGQGPEFLTYFQNEAQLEKSRLLSDRFSAERPKGSFSTLEIQRTEQGDSAMYLCASSSLIKTSGGAETQYFGPGTRLLVL.